This TCR beta chain stems from a study of T cell repertoires in cytomegalovirus infection. Study as a whole: HLA-B-restricted CMV epitopes that are well studied were used alongside recently identified HLA-C-restricted ones. Signatures in public TCR beta sequences pointed to both CMV infection and matching HLA type.

There are a few counts of this clonotype. No antigen is known for it. From the reads, TCRdb called clonotypes with MiXCR, one entry per CDR3 protein. The table shows tens of thousands of distinct CDR3 sequences, with around a fifth occurring only once. Germline CDR1 reads SGHVS; CDR2 reads FNYEAQ. The CDR3 extends over 13 amino acids. The V and J ends lost 8 bases and 4 bases, in that order; junction bases with no gene match: 8. The V call is TRBV7-6, the J call TRBJ2-7, with 7 nucleotides matching TRBD2. This clonotype was obtained from a human donor in good health (CMV status not recorded). Some clones in this sample may be carry-over from other donors' samples. This specimen was CD8+ T cells from cultured PBMCs, taken from culture after CMV antigen stimulation. This CDR3 reads CASGTSDPYEQYF. The DNA for the CDR3 is TGTGCCAGCGGAACTAGCGATCCTTACGAGCAGTACTTC.